This T cell receptor beta chain was documented in a study of technical replicates of blood from several donors. Trimming took 3 bases from V and 6 from J, leaving 12 bases between them. The CDR3 length is 13 residues. Germline CDR1 reads GTSNPN; CDR2 reads SVGIG (reference sequence). Profiling relied on immunoSEQ multiplex PCR, and the TCRdb table lists in-frame clones only, not all of them. The repertoire consists of about 72,000 clones, with roughly 95% occurring once and the leading ten covering roughly 0.24%. This chain connects TRBV30 to TRBJ1-5, with D possibly matching TRBD1 (6 bases). The source material was T cells isolated from PBMCs. The clonotype originates from a human donor in good health. CDR3 nucleotides: TGTGCCTGGAGCCTAACAGGGTCTCAGCCCCAGCATTTT. It encodes CAWSLTGSQPQHF.